These T cell receptor beta chains were read from a single sample in a study of shared clonotypes between healthy human individuals. Here immunoSEQ multiplex PCR was the method, and the copy in TCRdb shows in-frame clones only, minus some. The data show some 470,000 clones, 76% seen once. Sample: PBMCs. The source is a woman aged 40 to 50 in good health. Some clones in this sample may be carry-over from other donors' samples. Both conserved end residues are part of each CDR3. D genes are given only for firm matches. Part of the rows lack a size; the others show once, few, many or a class for expanded clones.

>16|-|TRBV13|-|TRBJ1-1
TGTGCCAGCAGCTTAGCGGGGGCGGTTAGGAACACTGAAGCTTTCTTT
CASSLAGAVRNTEAFF
>13|few|TRBV5-1|-|TRBJ2-7
TGCGCCAGCAGCCGGGACAATCCCTACGAGCAGTACTTC
CASSRDNPYEQYF
>13|-|TRBV7-9|TRBD2|TRBJ2-2
TGTGCCAGGACTAGCGGGGCCGGAGGGGAGCTGTTTTTT
CARTSGAGGELFF
>16|once|TRBV5-1|-|TRBJ2-3
TGCGCCAGCAGCTTGGAGGGGCGGGGAAGCACAGATACGCAGTATTTT
CASSLEGRGSTDTQYF
>13|few|TRBV18|-|TRBJ1-5
TGTGCCAGCCGACCTGGGGGGAATCAGCCCCAGCATTTT
CASRPGGNQPQHF
>15|-|TRBV19|-|TRBJ1-5
TGTGCCAGTAGTATAAGAAGTAATAGCAATCAGCCCCAGCATTTT
CASSIRSNSNQPQHF
>15|-|TRBV10-3|TRBD2|TRBJ2-7
TGTGCCATCAGTGGTCCGGGACTACAGAACTACGAGCAGTACTTC
CAISGPGLQNYEQYF
>14|once|TRBV9|TRBD1|TRBJ2-7
TGTGCCAGCAGCGTACGGGGACAGGCCGCCGAGCAGTACTTC
CASSVRGQAAEQYF
>16|few|TRBV7-2|TRBD2|TRBJ2-3
TGTGCCAGCAGCTCCCCTAGCGGGAGGGCCTTAGATACGCAGTATTTT
CASSSPSGRALDTQYF
>14|-|TRBV7-9|-|TRBJ1-1
TGTGCCAGCAGCTCTGTCCTGGGCGGCGCTGAAGCTTTCTTT
CASSSVLGGAEAFF
>13|-|TRBV19|-|TRBJ2-1
TGTGCCAGTAGTATAGATCGCTTGGGTTTCAGGTTCTTC
CASSIDRLGFRFF
>15|-|TRBV11-3|TRBD2|TRBJ2-1
TGTGCCAGCAGCTTAATGCGGGAGGGCCGCAATGAGCAGTTCTTC
CASSLMREGRNEQFF
>14|-|TRBV11-2|-|TRBJ2-3
TGTGCCAGCAGCCCCTCGACTACATGGGATACGCAGTATTTT
CASSPSTTWDTQYF
>14|-|TRBV10-3|-|TRBJ1-1
TGTGCCATCAGTGAGAGGGGGAGGGACACTGAAGCTTTCTTT
CAISERGRDTEAFF
>15|-|TRBV5-1|-|TRBJ2-5
TGCGCCAGCAGCTCGTTAGACCCTCTCCGCGAGACCCAGTACTTC
CASSSLDPLRETQYF
>15|-|TRBV7-2|TRBD2|TRBJ2-7
TGTGCCAGCAGCTTAGCGATAGCGGGGGCCTACGAGCAGTACTTC
CASSLAIAGAYEQYF
>17|-|TRBV2|-|TRBJ2-1
TGTGCCAGCAGTGACCCCGGCGGTTACCACTCCTACAATGAGCAGTTCTTC
CASSDPGGYHSYNEQFF
>14|-|TRBV29-1|TRBD1|TRBJ1-5
TGCAGCGTACTGACAGGGGGTGGCAATCAGCCCCAGCATTTT
CSVLTGGGNQPQHF
>13|-|TRBV11-1|-|TRBJ2-1
TGTGCCAGCAGCTTGGACAGCTACAATGAGCAGTTCTTC
CASSLDSYNEQFF
>13|once|TRBV6-5|-|TRBJ1-2
TGTGCCAGCTCCTTGGGACGGGGAGCAGGCTACACCTTC
CASSLGRGAGYTF
>12|-|TRBV29-1|-|TRBJ2-2
TGCAGCGGACTAGGGAACACCGGGGAGCTGTTTTTT
CSGLGNTGELFF
>15|-|TRBV15|-|TRBJ2-7
TGTGCCACCAGCAGGTCCGGGACTCGGGCGGGCGAGCAGTACTTC
CATSRSGTRAGEQYF
>15|-|TRBV5-1|-|TRBJ2-6
TGCGCCAGCAGCTGGGGGCCCTCTGGGGCCAACGTCCTGACTTTC
CASSWGPSGANVLTF
>15|-|TRBV5-4|TRBD2|TRBJ2-1
TGTGCCAGCAGCTTGGGCGGGACTAGACGGGATGAGCAGTTCTTC
CASSLGGTRRDEQFF
>12|-|TRBV2|-|TRBJ2-5
TGTGCCAGCAGTGAAATTGGGGAGACCCAGTACTTC
CASSEIGETQYF
>14|few|TRBV27|TRBD2|TRBJ2-5
TGTGCCAGCAGACAGAGTACTAGCGAGAAGACCCAGTACTTC
CASRQSTSEKTQYF
>14|-|TRBV4-3|-|TRBJ2-3
TGCGCCAGCAGCCCCAGGGTGGGCACAGATACGCAGTATTTT
CASSPRVGTDTQYF
>13|-|TRBV29-1|TRBD1|TRBJ1-2
TGCAGCGGTGGGGACAGGGGGCTAGATGGCTACACCTTC
CSGGDRGLDGYTF
>14|-|TRBV28|-|TRBJ1-3
TGTGCCAGCAGTTTCTTAGTCTCTGGAAACACCATATATTTT
CASSFLVSGNTIYF
>13|-|TRBV28|-|TRBJ1-2
TGTGCCAGCAGTACCCCAGGAAACTATGGCTACACCTTC
CASSTPGNYGYTF
>12|-|TRBV5-8|-|TRBJ2-7
TGTGCCAGCAGCCAGACCCGCTACGAGCAGTACTTC
CASSQTRYEQYF
>14|-|TRBV27|-|TRBJ2-7
TGTGCCAGCGCTCGGTGGGACCTCTCCTACGAGCAGTACTTC
CASARWDLSYEQYF
>13|once|TRBV19|-|TRBJ1-1
TGTGCCAGTAGTATATCGGGGGAAGGTAAAGCTTTCTTT
CASSISGEGKAFF
>15|-|TRBV27|-|TRBJ2-6
TGTGCCAGCAGCTGGGCCGACTCTGGGGCCAACGTCCTGACTTTC
CASSWADSGANVLTF
>21|-|TRBV4-1|-|TRBJ2-4
TGCGCCAGCAGCCAAGGGACCCTGACAGGTGATAGTTCCCTAGCCAAAAACATTCAGTACTTC
CASSQGTLTGDSSLAKNIQYF
>11|-|TRBV27|-|TRBJ1-4
TGTGCCAGCAGGAGAAATAAAAAACTGTTTTTT
CASRRNKKLFF